This TCR beta chain was identified in a study of blood T cell repertoires in COVID-19. In the study overall: The United States, Italy and Spain supplied acute and convalescent COVID-19 samples.

Patients from Seattle were sampled longitudinally, starting during active infection. This clone was detected only once. Looked up from germline, CDR1 is SGHAT and CDR2 is FQNNGV. This CDR3 spans 17 amino acids. Trimming shortened V by 4 bases and J by 4 bases, and 22 bases separated the two germline ends. The repertoire was sequenced with immunoSEQ multiplex PCR; TCRdb's copy has only in-frame clones and lacks some. The data show hundreds of thousands of clones, about 86% seen once. This TCR came from a woman aged 60-75 years with COVID-19, enrolled during active disease. The rearrangement joins TRBV11-2 to TRBJ1-1; D ambiguous. Material: peripheral blood. As DNA, the CDR3 is TGTGCCAGCAGCTCAACCGGGGTCCAGAGAAAGGGCACTGAAGCTTTCTTT. Protein sequence: CASSSTGVQRKGTEAFF. Combining the CDR3 with reference TRBV11-2 and TRBJ1-1 gives the whole variable domain EAGVAQSPRYKIIEKRQSVAFWCNPISGHATLYWYQQILGQGPKLLIQFQNNGVVDDSQLPKDRFSAERLKGVDSTLKIQPAKLEDSAVYLCASSSTGVQRKGTEAFFGQGTRLTVV.